Given below is one TCR beta chain in context. Germline loops: CDR1 LNHDA, CDR2 SQIVND (reference sequence). V was pared by 5 bases and J by 0 bases, with 12 bases between. This CDR3 is built from 15 residues. This specimen comes from a study of OX40 agonist ivuxolimab in advanced cancers. Sequencing used immunoSEQ multiplex PCR; TCRdb keeps in-frame clones, though not all of them. The data contain 30,000 to 40,000 clones, 80% to 90% of them singletons. The origin of this receptor is an adult with an advanced solid tumor such as melanoma, head and neck, liver or kidney cancer. The sample here was CD4+ or CD8+ T cells sorted from blood, taken in a trial of the OX40 agonist ivuxolimab. V and J are TRBV19 and TRBJ2-3; D may be TRBD1 (6 bases). CDR3 loop: CASSPRTESTDTQYF. For the CDR3, the DNA is TGTGCCAGTAGTCCTCGGACAGAAAGCACAGATACGCAGTATTTT. The complete variable domain, with remaining parts taken from reference TRBV19 and TRBJ2-3, reads DGGITQSPKYLFRKEGQNVTLSCEQNLNHDAMYWYRQDPGQGLRLIYYSQIVNDFQKGDIAEGYSVSREKKESFPLTVTSAQKNPTAFYLCASSPRTESTDTQYFGPGTRLTVL.